This TCR beta chain appears in the sequencing data of a study of blood T cell repertoires in COVID-19. Study overall: The United States, Italy and Spain were the sources of the acute and convalescent COVID-19 samples.

Germline V gene sequence: CDR1 KGHSH, CDR2 LQKENI. V was cut by 4 bases and J by 4 bases, with 10 bases left in between. This CDR3 is built from 13 residues. Original analysis: Amplification of reference gene primers was used by the study to estimate nucleated cell counts. Sequencing used immunoSEQ multiplex PCR; TCRdb keeps in-frame clones, though not all of them. V and J calls and clone size are those listed in that table; D and trimming were worked out from the DNA. The sample shows about 65,000 clones, more than 90% of them seen only once. The sequence derives from a man aged 60 to 75 with acute or convalescent COVID-19. Sequencing used peripheral blood. J is TRBJ1-2 and V is TRBV18; no clear D gene. CDR3: CASSLTEGYGYTF. The CDR3 DNA is TGTGCCAGCTCACTCACAGAGGGCTATGGCTACACCTTC.